This record looks at one T cell receptor (beta chain) sequence and its context. Its antigen is unknown. Unfractionated whole blood yielded total RNA, and T cells were not sorted. The sample comes from a study of monozygotic twins with inflammatory bowel disease. TCRdb re-called the 5' RACE reads and shows each CDR3 protein once, DNA omitted. In total, the table holds fewer than 550,000 distinct CDR3 sequences. Study-level results: The data offered no way to tell different T cell subtypes apart.

The germline gives CDR1 MNHEY, CDR2 SMNVEV (reference sequence). The CDR3 extends over 15 amino acids. V usage is TRBV27 and J usage is TRBJ1-6; checking the TCRdb D call of TRBD1 is not possible without DNA. The sample was blood. This TCR derives from a human donor with ulcerative colitis or Crohn's disease, or a healthy co-twin of an affected twin (not recorded which). The CDR3: CASRGVAQLNSPLHF.